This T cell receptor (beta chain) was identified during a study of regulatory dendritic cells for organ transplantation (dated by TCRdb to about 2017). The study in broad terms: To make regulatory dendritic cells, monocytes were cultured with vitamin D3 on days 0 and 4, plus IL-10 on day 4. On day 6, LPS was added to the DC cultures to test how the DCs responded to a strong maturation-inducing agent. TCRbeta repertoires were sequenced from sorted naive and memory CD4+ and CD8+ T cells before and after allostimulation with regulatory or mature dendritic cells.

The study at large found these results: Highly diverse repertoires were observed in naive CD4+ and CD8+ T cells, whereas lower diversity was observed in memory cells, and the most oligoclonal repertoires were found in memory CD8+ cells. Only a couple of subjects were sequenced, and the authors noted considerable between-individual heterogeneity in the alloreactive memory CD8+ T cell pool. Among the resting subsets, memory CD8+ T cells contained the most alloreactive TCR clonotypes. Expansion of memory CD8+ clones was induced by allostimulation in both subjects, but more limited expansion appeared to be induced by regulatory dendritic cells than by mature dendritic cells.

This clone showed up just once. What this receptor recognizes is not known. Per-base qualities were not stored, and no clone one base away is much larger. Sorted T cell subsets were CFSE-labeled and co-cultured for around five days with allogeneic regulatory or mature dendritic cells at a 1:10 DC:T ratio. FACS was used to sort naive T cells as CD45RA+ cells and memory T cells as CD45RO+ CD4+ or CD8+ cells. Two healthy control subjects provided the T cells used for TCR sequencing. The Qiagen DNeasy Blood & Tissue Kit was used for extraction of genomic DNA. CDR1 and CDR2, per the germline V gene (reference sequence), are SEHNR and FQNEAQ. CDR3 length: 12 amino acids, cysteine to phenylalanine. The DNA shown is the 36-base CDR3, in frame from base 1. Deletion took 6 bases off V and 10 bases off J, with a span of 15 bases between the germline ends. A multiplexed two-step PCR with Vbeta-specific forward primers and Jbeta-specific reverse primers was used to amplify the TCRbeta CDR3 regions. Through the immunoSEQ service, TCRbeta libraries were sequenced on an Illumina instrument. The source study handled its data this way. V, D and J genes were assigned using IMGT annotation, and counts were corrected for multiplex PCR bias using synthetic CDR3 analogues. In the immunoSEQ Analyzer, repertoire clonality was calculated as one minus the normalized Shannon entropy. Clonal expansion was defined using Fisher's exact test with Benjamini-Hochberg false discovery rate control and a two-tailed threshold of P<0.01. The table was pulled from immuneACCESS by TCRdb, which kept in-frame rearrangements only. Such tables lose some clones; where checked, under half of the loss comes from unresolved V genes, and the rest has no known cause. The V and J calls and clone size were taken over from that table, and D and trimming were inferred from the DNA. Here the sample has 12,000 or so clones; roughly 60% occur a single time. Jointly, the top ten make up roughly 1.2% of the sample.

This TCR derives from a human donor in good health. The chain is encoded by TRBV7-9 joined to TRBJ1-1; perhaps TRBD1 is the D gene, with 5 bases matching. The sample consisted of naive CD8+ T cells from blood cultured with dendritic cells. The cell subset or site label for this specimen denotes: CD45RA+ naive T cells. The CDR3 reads CASSSGGGIAFF. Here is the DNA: TGTGCCAGCAGTTCCGGGGGGGGTATAGCTTTCTTT. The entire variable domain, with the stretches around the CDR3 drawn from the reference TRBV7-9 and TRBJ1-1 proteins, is DTGVSQNPRHKITKRGQNVTFRCDPISEHNRLYWYRQTLGQGPEFLTYFQNEAQLEKSRLLSDRFSAERPKGSFSTLEIQRTEQGDSAMYLCASSSGGGIAFFGQGTRLTVV.